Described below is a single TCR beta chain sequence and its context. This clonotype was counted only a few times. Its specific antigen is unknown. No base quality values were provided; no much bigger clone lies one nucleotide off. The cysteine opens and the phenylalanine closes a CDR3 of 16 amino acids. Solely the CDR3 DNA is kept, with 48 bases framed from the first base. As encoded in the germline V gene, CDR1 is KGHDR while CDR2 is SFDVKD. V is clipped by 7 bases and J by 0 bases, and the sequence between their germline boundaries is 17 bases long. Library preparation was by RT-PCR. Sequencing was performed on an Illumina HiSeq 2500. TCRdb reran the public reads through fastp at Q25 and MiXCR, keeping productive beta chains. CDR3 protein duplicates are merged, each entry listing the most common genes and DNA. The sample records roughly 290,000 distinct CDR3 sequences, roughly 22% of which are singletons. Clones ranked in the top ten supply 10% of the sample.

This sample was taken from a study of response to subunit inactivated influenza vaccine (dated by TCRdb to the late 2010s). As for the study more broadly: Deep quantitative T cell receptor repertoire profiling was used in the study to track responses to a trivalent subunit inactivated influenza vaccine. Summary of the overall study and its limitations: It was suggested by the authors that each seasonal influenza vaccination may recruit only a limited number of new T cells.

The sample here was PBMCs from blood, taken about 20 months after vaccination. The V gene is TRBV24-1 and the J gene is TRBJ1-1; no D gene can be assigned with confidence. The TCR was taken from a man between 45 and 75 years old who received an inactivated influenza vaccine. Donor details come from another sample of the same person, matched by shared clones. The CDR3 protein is CATSPPRDRVNTEAFF. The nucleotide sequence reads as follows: TGTGCCACCAGCCCCCCCCGGGATCGGGTGAACACTGAAGCTTTCTTT.